The next 7 T cell receptor beta chains were all read from a single sample in a study of T cells of healthy individuals. TCRdb reanalysed the 5' RACE reads using MiXCR and keeps one entry per CDR3 protein. Here the sample spans about 96,000 distinct CDR3 sequences, 17% being singletons. The receptors stem from a human donor in good health.

This clonotype has a count of ten or more. The chain combines TRBV28 with TRBJ2-1; possibly TRBD1 or TRBD2 for D (5 bases each). Germline values: CDR1 MDHEN, CDR2 SYDVKM. CDR3 size: 13 residues. Between the trimmed V and J ends, which lost 6 bases and 4 bases, there was a span of 10 bases. The CDR3 here is CASSRDEYNEQFF. For the CDR3, the DNA is TGTGCCAGCAGCCGGGACGAGTACAATGAGCAGTTCTTC.

This sequence joins TRBV3-1 and TRBJ1-1; D remains unclear. The V end was cut by 1 base, the J end by 8 bases, with 5 bases between. The CDR3 runs 11 residues. CDR1 LGHDT and CDR2 YNNKEL come from the germline V gene (reference sequence). CDR3 coding DNA: TGTGCCAGCAGCCAAGTGGGGGAAGCTTTCTTT. Translating gives CASSQVGEAFF.

V usage is TRBV5-1 and J usage is TRBJ1-1, with 10 bases that match TRBD1. CDR3 length equals 15 residues. Trimming cost V 2 bases and J 6 bases; bases outside gene matches: 7. Germline V gives CDR1 SGHRS, CDR2 YFSETQ. CDR3 sequence (DNA): TGCGCCAGCAGCTTCCGGGACAGGGGTCTTTCTGAAGCTTTCTTT. It yields the protein CASSFRDRGLSEAFF.

The chain uses TRBV20-1 and TRBJ1-1; tentatively, D is TRBD1 (5 bases). CDR1 and CDR2 from the germline V gene are DFQATT and SNEGSKA (reference sequence). The V gene lost 6 bases and the J gene lost 4 bases, with 15 bases spanning the gap. The CDR3 is 13 amino acids. This CDR3 reads CSAGASGGTEAFF. The CDR3 DNA follows: TGCAGTGCGGGAGCCTCGGGGGGCACTGAAGCTTTCTTT.

This clonotype was observed many times. The chain recombines TRBV6-1 with TRBJ1-5; D remains ambiguous. Trimming cost V 6 bases and J 12 bases, with 18 bases left between them. Germline V gene data show CDR1 as MNHNS and CDR2 as SASEGT. The CDR3 runs 13 residues. The CDR3 sequence: CASSPTGPLRQHF. DNA for the CDR3: TGTGCCAGCAGCCCAACCGGCCCGTTGCGCCAGCATTTT.

This clonotype showed up many times. The V and J genes are TRBV12-3 or TRBV12-4 and TRBJ1-5, with D unclear. The CDR3 covers 13 residues. The V end was cut by 5 bases, the J end by 2 bases, with 7 bases between. The CDR3 spells CASSVQGNQPQHF. In DNA, the CDR3 is TGTGCCAGCAGTGTTCAGGGCAATCAGCCCCAGCATTTT.

In its sample, this clonotype was seen many times. The gene calls are TRBV2 and TRBJ2-5, with a tentative D call TRBD1 (5 bases). Germline V gene sequence: CDR1 SNHLY, CDR2 FYNNEI. V shed 6 bases and J shed 3 bases, with 14 bases lying between them. This CDR3 has 14 residues. The CDR3 DNA reads TGTGCCAGCAGGTCGGTCAGGGCTGAAGAGACCCAGTACTTC. It codes for CASRSVRAEETQYF.